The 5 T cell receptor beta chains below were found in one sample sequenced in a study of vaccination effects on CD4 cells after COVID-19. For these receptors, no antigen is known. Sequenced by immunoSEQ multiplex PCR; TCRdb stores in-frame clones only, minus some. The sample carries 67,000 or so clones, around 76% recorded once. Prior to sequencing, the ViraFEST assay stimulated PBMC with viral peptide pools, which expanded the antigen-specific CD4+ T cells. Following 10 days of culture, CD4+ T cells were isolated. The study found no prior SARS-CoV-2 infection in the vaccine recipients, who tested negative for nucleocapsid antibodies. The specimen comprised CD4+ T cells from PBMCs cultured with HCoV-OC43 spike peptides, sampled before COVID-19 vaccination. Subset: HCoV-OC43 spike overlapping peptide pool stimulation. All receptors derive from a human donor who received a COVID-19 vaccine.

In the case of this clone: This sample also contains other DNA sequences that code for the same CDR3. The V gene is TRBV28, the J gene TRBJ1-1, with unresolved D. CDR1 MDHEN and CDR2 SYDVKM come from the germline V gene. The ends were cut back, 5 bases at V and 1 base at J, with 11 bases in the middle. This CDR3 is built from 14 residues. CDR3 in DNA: TGTGCCAGCAGTCTCCCGGGTGGGAACACTGAAGCTTTCTTT. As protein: CASSLPGGNTEAFF.

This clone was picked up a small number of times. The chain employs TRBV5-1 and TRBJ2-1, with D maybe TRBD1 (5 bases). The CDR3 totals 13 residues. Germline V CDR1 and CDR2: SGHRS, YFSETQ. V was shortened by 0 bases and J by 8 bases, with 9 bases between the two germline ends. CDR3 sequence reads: CASSLEQGYEQFF. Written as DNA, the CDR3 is TGCGCCAGCAGCTTGGAGCAGGGCTATGAGCAGTTCTTC.

CDR3 coding DNA: TGTGCCAGCAGCTTAGAGGGGACAGGGGGTGGTGGCTACACCTTC. It encodes CASSLEGTGGGGYTF. The chain has TRBV7-2 and TRBJ1-2, with 11 bases fitting TRBD1. V shed 1 base and J 7 bases; nucleotides not matched to a gene: 5. Germline assignment: CDR1 SGHTA and CDR2 FQGNSA. The CDR3 extends over 15 amino acids.

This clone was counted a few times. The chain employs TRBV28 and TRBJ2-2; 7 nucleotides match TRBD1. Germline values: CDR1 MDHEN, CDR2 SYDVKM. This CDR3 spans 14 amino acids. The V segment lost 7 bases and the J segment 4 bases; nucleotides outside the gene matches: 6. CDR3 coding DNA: TGTGCCAGCAAGGGGACAGCTCGCACCGGGGAGCTGTTTTTT. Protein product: CASKGTARTGELFF.

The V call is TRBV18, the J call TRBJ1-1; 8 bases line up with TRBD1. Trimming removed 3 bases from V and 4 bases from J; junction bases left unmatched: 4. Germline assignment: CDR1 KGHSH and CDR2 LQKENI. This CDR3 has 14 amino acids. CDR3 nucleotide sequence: TGTGCCAGCTCACCTAACACAGGGGGCACTGAAGCTTTCTTT. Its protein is CASSPNTGGTEAFF.